The rows below give T cell receptor beta chains drawn from one sample of a study of cytomegalovirus exposure and HLA in healthy donors. TCRdb's table, derived via immunoSEQ multiplex PCR, lists solely in-frame clones and lacks some. The sample comprises 50,000 or so clones, about three quarters of which are singletons, and about 2.5% rests with the top ten. Source material: PBMCs. These receptor sequences come from a woman aged 40 to 49 in good health and CMV-seropositive. The CDR3 runs from the conserved cysteine through the conserved F or W. A D gene is named only where the DNA matches it firmly. Clone size is not always given. Where it is, it says once, few, many or a class for expanded clones.

J	size	D	V	DNA	CDR3
TRBJ2-1	-	TRBD2	TRBV2	TGTACCACCAGACTAGCGGGGGTTAGTAATGAGCAGTTCTTC	CTTRLAGVSNEQFF
TRBJ2-7	-	TRBD1	TRBV10-1	TGCGCCAGCGGGCCCCCAACCGGGACAGACGAGCAGTACTTC	CASGPPTGTDEQYF
TRBJ1-5	-	-	TRBV5-8	TGTGCCAGCAGCGCAACGGGGTACGGGCAGCCCCAGCATTTT	CASSATGYGQPQHF
TRBJ1-3	-	-	TRBV4-2	TGTGCCAGCAGCCAAGGGACACCGTTCCTCTCTGGAAACACCATATATTTT	CASSQGTPFLSGNTIYF
TRBJ1-1	-	-	TRBV5-4	TGTGCCAGCAGCCCGAAGGTTAAGGTCAGGGCTTACACTGAAGCTTTCTTT	CASSPKVKVRAYTEAFF
TRBJ2-7	-	TRBD1	TRBV4-2	TGTGCCAGCAGCCAACGGACAGGGACCTACGAGCAGTACTTC	CASSQRTGTYEQYF
TRBJ1-6	-	-	TRBV13	TGTGCCAGCAGCTTATCTAGGGGAGGTTCACCCCTCCACTTT	CASSLSRGGSPLHF
TRBJ2-2	-	TRBD1	TRBV7-9	TGTGCCAGCCAGGGGGACACTCACACCGGGGAGCTGTTTTTT	CASQGDTHTGELFF
TRBJ2-2	-	TRBD2	TRBV7-8	TGTGCCAGCAGCTCCAGCGGGGGGGGGACCGGGGAGCTGTTTTTT	CASSSSGGGTGELFF
TRBJ2-1	-	TRBD1	TRBV23-1	TGCGCCAGCAGTAAGACAGGGAACGATGAGCAGTTCTTC	CASSKTGNDEQFF
TRBJ1-1	-	-	TRBV4-3	TGCGCCAGCAGCCAAGATCTAACTCCCACTGAAGCTTTCTTT	CASSQDLTPTEAFF
TRBJ2-5	once	-	TRBV19	TGTGCCAGTAGTGTGGCGGGGATACAAGAGACCCAGTACTTC	CASSVAGIQETQYF
TRBJ1-2	few	-	TRBV7-2	TGTGCCAGCAGCTTACAGGGGATTAGCTACACCTTC	CASSLQGISYTF
TRBJ2-1	few	-	TRBV2	TGTGCCAGCAAGGGGTTTTCCTACAATGAGCAGTTCTTC	CASKGFSYNEQFF
TRBJ1-1	-	-	TRBV5-1	TGCGCCAGCAACCTTGACAGGAACACTGAAGCTTTCTTT	CASNLDRNTEAFF
TRBJ2-7	-	-	TRBV2	TGTGCCAGCAGTATGAATAGGACTCCTCAAGGGACCTACGAGCAGTACTTC	CASSMNRTPQGTYEQYF
TRBJ1-5	-	TRBD1	TRBV28	TGTGCCAGCAGGCCCGACAGGGAGCAGAATCAGCCCCAGCATTTT	CASRPDREQNQPQHF
TRBJ2-1	-	TRBD2	TRBV2	TGTGCCAGCAGTGACCTAGCGGGGCCCTTTGGTGAGCAGTTCTTC	CASSDLAGPFGEQFF
TRBJ2-5	-	TRBD2	TRBV2	TGTGCCAGCAGTGACTTCCTAGCGGGGGGGGATGAGACCCAGTACTTC	CASSDFLAGGDETQYF
TRBJ2-7	-	TRBD2	TRBV5-4	TGTGCCAGCAGCTGGGCCCCTACACTAGCGGGGGCAACCTACGAGCAGTACTTC	CASSWAPTLAGATYEQYF
TRBJ2-6	-	-	TRBV5-1	TGCGCCAGCAGCTTGTTGGGCCCCTCTGGGGCCAACGTCCTGACTTTC	CASSLLGPSGANVLTF
TRBJ2-7	few	TRBD1	TRBV18	TGTGCCAGCTCACCCCAACCAGGGGGCGGGCAGTACTTC	CASSPQPGGGQYF
TRBJ2-7	-	TRBD2	TRBV10-3	TGTGCCATCAGAAACCCGGGACTAGGCTCCTACGAGCAGTACTTC	CAIRNPGLGSYEQYF
TRBJ1-1	once	-	TRBV19	TGTGCCAGTAGTATAGTGGCCGACACTGAAGCTTTCTTT	CASSIVADTEAFF
TRBJ1-1	-	-	TRBV7-2	TGTGCCAGCAGCTTAGATCCCCGGGGGAGAACTGAAGCTTTCTTT	CASSLDPRGRTEAFF
TRBJ2-5	-	TRBD2	TRBV7-8	TGTGCCAGCAGCTCCCCTCCTAGCGGGGGGGTCGTCCACCAAGAGACCCAGTACTTC	CASSSPPSGGVVHQETQYF
TRBJ1-2	-	-	TRBV6-6	TGTGCCACCCCGGGGAGCCCGGCCTATGGCTACACCTTC	CATPGSPAYGYTF
TRBJ2-5	-	TRBD1	TRBV7-8	TGTGCCAGCAGCCCCCGGACAGGACACCAAGAGACCCAGTACTTC	CASSPRTGHQETQYF
TRBJ1-5	-	-	TRBV6-5	TGTGCCAGCGGACCAGGGCAGAATCAGCCCCAGCATTTT	CASGPGQNQPQHF
TRBJ1-4	-	TRBD1	TRBV4-1	TGCGCCAGCAGCCAAGCCCTGCCGGGACAGAGAAATGAAAAACTGTTTTTT	CASSQALPGQRNEKLFF
TRBJ1-2	once	-	TRBV10-1	TGCGCCAAAGAAGACAGGAAATATGGCTACACCTTC	CAKEDRKYGYTF
TRBJ1-2	-	-	TRBV7-8	TGTGCCAGCAGCTTAGTGGCGGGCCCGAACTATGGCTACACCTTC	CASSLVAGPNYGYTF
TRBJ2-3	few	-	TRBV19	TGTGCCAGTAGTACCTCGAGACTATCAGATACGCAGTATTTT	CASSTSRLSDTQYF
TRBJ2-2	-	-	TRBV11-2	TGTGCCAGCAGCTTCGGACAGCACACCGGGGAGCTGTTTTTT	CASSFGQHTGELFF
TRBJ1-6	-	-	TRBV5-1	TGCGCCAGCAGCTTGGGGCAGATTAATTCACCCCTCCACTTT	CASSLGQINSPLHF
TRBJ1-2	once	-	TRBV18	TGTGCCAGCTCACCGGTCGGGGAATATGGCTACACCTTC	CASSPVGEYGYTF
TRBJ1-2	-	-	TRBV27	TGTGCCAGCAGTTTTGCAGGGTCTTTCTATGGCTACACCTTC	CASSFAGSFYGYTF
TRBJ1-5	-	TRBD1	TRBV6-1	TGTGCCAGCAGTGGGACTTCCAGGGGGGATCAGCCCCAGCATTTT	CASSGTSRGDQPQHF
TRBJ1-5	-	-	TRBV5-5	TGTGCCAGCAGCTTGTGGAGGAATCAGCCCCAGCATTTT	CASSLWRNQPQHF
TRBJ1-4	-	-	TRBV6-6	TGTGCCAGCAGTTACTCGGGGGCTCAGGTTGAAAAACTGTTTTTT	CASSYSGAQVEKLFF
TRBJ1-5	-	TRBD1	TRBV19	TGTGCCAGTAGTATGAGGACAGGGGACAATCAGCCCCAGCATTTT	CASSMRTGDNQPQHF
TRBJ2-7	-	TRBD1	TRBV7-2	TGTGCCAGCAGCACAGGAGGGGGGACAGGGGGCATCGAGCAGTACTTC	CASSTGGGTGGIEQYF
TRBJ1-5	-	TRBD1	TRBV28	TGTGCCAGCAGCACTCGACAGGGGCGTAATCAGCCCCAGCATTTT	CASSTRQGRNQPQHF
TRBJ1-2	-	-	TRBV18	TGTGCCAGCTCACCTCTGCCAGAGGCTAACTATGGCTACACCTTC	CASSPLPEANYGYTF
TRBJ2-7	few	-	TRBV7-8	TGTGCCAGCAGCTTAGCAGAGCTAGCATACGAGCAGTACTTC	CASSLAELAYEQYF
TRBJ1-1	-	-	TRBV5-4	TGTGCCAGCAGCAAAGGCCAGGTTCCCGAAGCTTTCTTT	CASSKGQVPEAFF
TRBJ2-1	once	-	TRBV5-6	TGTGCCAGCAGCTTGTCCGTGAGCTCCTACAATGAGCAGTTCTTC	CASSLSVSSYNEQFF
TRBJ2-2	-	-	TRBV9	TGTGCCAGCAGCGACGACAGGCTTAACACCGGGGAGCTGTTTTTT	CASSDDRLNTGELFF
TRBJ2-5	-	TRBD2	TRBV7-8	TGTGCCAGCAGCTTGTCGGGGGGGGCGATAGAGACCCAGTACTTC	CASSLSGGAIETQYF
TRBJ1-5	-	-	TRBV4-3	TGCGCCAGCAGCCAAGATGGGGGGGATCAGCCCCAGCATTTT	CASSQDGGDQPQHF
TRBJ1-6	-	-	TRBV5-4	TGTGCCAGCAGCTTGGGCTACAGGGATAATTCACCCCTCCACTTT	CASSLGYRDNSPLHF
TRBJ2-7	once	TRBD1	TRBV6-6	TGTGCCAGCAGTTTATCCGGGACAGGGGTCTACGAGCAGTACTTC	CASSLSGTGVYEQYF